This TCR beta chain was documented in a study of blood T cell repertoires in COVID-19. Study background: Material from acute and convalescent COVID-19 was sourced from the United States, Italy and Spain. PBMCs, B-cell-depleted T cells, or T cells were the source of the cDNA or gDNA that made up the material.

Methods used by the authors: Nucleated cell number was recorded as an estimate derived from reference gene primer amplification. Repertoires were generated with immunoSEQ multiplex PCR, while TCRdb's copy carries only in-frame clones and drops some. V and J calls and clone size are given by that table; D and trimming were obtained from the DNA. Among 170,000 or so clones listed, around three quarters were seen once. Trimming pared 3 bases from V and 5 bases from J, leaving 19 bases between. Germline assignment: CDR1 KGHSH and CDR2 LQKENI. The CDR3 consists of 16 residues. The receptor was isolated from an older man with active or convalescent COVID-19. The rearrangement uses TRBV18 and TRBJ1-1, with D maybe TRBD1 (6 bases). What was sequenced was peripheral blood. The CDR3: CASSPGTPYEGTEAFF. The DNA of the CDR3 is TGTGCCAGCTCACCCGGGACACCTTATGAAGGGACTGAAGCTTTCTTT.